The clone carrying this T cell receptor beta chain appeared a single time. Its specificity is not known. This sample is drawn from a study of cytomegalovirus exposure and HLA in healthy donors. Germline V gene data show CDR1 as SGDLS and CDR2 as YYNGEE. Deletions cut 4 bases from V and 5 bases from J, with 18 bases between. The CDR3 has 15 residues. General observations from the study: When presence/absence was analysed, sequencing depth was taken to be roughly uniform across donors. TCR beta sequences reportedly predicted most subjects' HLA-A and HLA-B alleles accurately. In an earlier analysis, in about 530 donors, most V segments appeared productive either ~87% or ~30% of the time. Among the most significant clusters, several appeared linked to common viral pathogens in a later analysis.

The PCR contained 60 Vbeta and 13 Jbeta primers. This table comes from immunoSEQ multiplex PCR, and its TCRdb copy is limited to in-frame clones, with some not included. Of some 110,000 clones listed, approximately 80% are singletons. The chain recombines TRBV9 with TRBJ2-5, with D perhaps TRBD2 (7 bases). The specimen was PBMCs. The clonotype originates from a man aged 50 to 60 in good health and CMV-seropositive. This chain's CDR3 is CASSQGGARRETQYF. Here the CDR3 DNA reads TGTGCCAGCAGCCAAGGGGGGGCCCGGAGGGAGACCCAGTACTTC.